This T cell receptor beta chain was identified during a study of T cells in Graves' hyperthyroidism and ophthalmopathy. Graves' hyperthyroidism qualified as stable when ophthalmopathy did not progress within 18 months. Not enrolled were patients with uncontrolled infection, other autoimmune disease, pregnancy or lactation. Ten or more counts support this clonotype. The TCR beta CDR3 regions underwent amplification using RNA transcripts as the source. Initially, a first-round RT-PCR of the TCR CDR3 employed the HTBI primer set. Each CDR3 protein is one row after TCRdb ran MiXCR on the multiplex PCR reads. This sample yields 500,000 to 750,000 distinct CDR3 sequences, of which 46% are seen a single time; around 7.7% belongs to the top ten. The CDR3 has 13 residues. Trimming stripped 4 bases from V and 7 bases from J, with 10 bases between. Germline values: CDR1 PRHDT, CDR2 FYEKMQ (reference sequence).

The sequence was collected from a young woman with Graves' hyperthyroidism. The chain joins TRBV13 to TRBJ2-2; no firm D call. Sequencing was done on a sample of peripheral blood or thyroid tissue (not recorded which). The DNA for the CDR3 is TGTGCCAGCAGCTCCCCTCTAGGCGGGGAGCTGTTTTTT. It is translated as CASSSPLGGELFF.